Listed below are T cell receptor beta chains from one sample, sequenced in a study of Ad26.COV2.S vaccination and SARS-CoV-2 variants. Generated by immunoSEQ multiplex PCR, the TCRdb table keeps only in-frame clones and is missing some. Found here are a few hundred thousand clones, roughly 91% of them singletons; the top ten hold 3.4%. The material was peripheral blood, obtained in a trial of Ad26.COV2.S vaccine versus placebo. The receptors were gathered from a person aged 18-65 years who received the Ad26.COV2.S COVID-19 vaccine or a placebo. Both conserved end residues are part of each CDR3. The D gene is left open where the match is weak. Clone size appears in some rows only: once, few, many, or a class for an expanded clone.

TRBJ2-1	TRBD2	.	TRBV6-5	TGTGCCAGCAGTTACTCCCTAGCGGGGGACAATGAGCAGTTCTTC	CASSYSLAGDNEQFF
TRBJ1-2	.	.	TRBV11-3	TGTGCCAGCAGATCACAGTATGGCTACACCTTC	CASRSQYGYTF
TRBJ1-2	.	.	TRBV7-9	TGTGCCAGCAGCCCCCTGGTGGTTAGGGGGAACTATGGCTACACCTTC	CASSPLVVRGNYGYTF
TRBJ2-7	TRBD1	.	TRBV5-1	TGCGCCAGCAGCTTTCCGGGACAGGGAATCTACGAGCAGTACTTC	CASSFPGQGIYEQYF
TRBJ1-3	.	.	TRBV19	TGTGCCAGTAGTATAGCGGGAATTCTCTCTGGAAACACCATATATTTT	CASSIAGILSGNTIYF
TRBJ2-7	TRBD1	.	TRBV6-5	TGTGCCAGCAGTTGGGACAGGGTCTACGAGCAGTACTTC	CASSWDRVYEQYF
TRBJ1-5	TRBD1	.	TRBV6-6	TGTGCCAGCAGACACCGGGACAGGCCGTTCCCGGAGCCCCAGCATTTT	CASRHRDRPFPEPQHF
TRBJ2-5	TRBD2	.	TRBV7-6	TGTGCCAGCAGCCCGACCTCGGCGGGGGGGCTGGAGACCCAGTACTTC	CASSPTSAGGLETQYF
TRBJ1-1	.	.	TRBV6-1	TGTGCCAGCAGTGAATGGCAAGGGGGTACTGAAGCTTTCTTT	CASSEWQGGTEAFF
TRBJ1-1	.	.	TRBV12-3/TRBV12-4	TGTGCCAGCAGTTTAGCTGGGTTCTCTGAAGCTTTCTTT	CASSLAGFSEAFF
TRBJ2-7	TRBD1	.	TRBV7-9	TGTGCCAGCAGCTTGGAGACAGGGTCCTACGAGCAGTACTTC	CASSLETGSYEQYF
TRBJ2-5	TRBD1	.	TRBV3-1/TRBV3-2	TGTGCCAGCAGCCATCCCCAGGGGGCACAGACCCAGTACTTC	CASSHPQGAQTQYF
TRBJ2-7	.	once	TRBV15	TGTGCCACCAGCAGAGACCCCTCGGGTCCCTACGAGCAGTACTTC	CATSRDPSGPYEQYF
TRBJ2-2	.	.	TRBV14	TGTGCCAGCAGCCAAGATCTCAGGGACACCGGGGAGCTGTTTTTT	CASSQDLRDTGELFF
TRBJ1-2	.	.	TRBV7-2	TGTGCCAGCAGACCTACAGGGTCCTATGGCTACACCTTC	CASRPTGSYGYTF
TRBJ2-7	.	.	TRBV7-9	TGTGCCAGCAGCCCCCGACAGGCAAAGAACACCTACGAGCAGTACTTC	CASSPRQAKNTYEQYF
TRBJ1-2	.	.	TRBV7-2	TGTGCCAGCAGCTTTAGTCAGGAGGGCTACACCTTC	CASSFSQEGYTF
TRBJ2-5	.	once	TRBV9	TGTGCCAGCAGCTCCCGACTAGTCTCTTACCAAGAGACCCAGTACTTC	CASSSRLVSYQETQYF
TRBJ2-7	TRBD2	.	TRBV13	TGTGCCAGCGGTGTCCGGGGGGATTCCTACGAGCAGTACTTC	CASGVRGDSYEQYF
TRBJ1-1	TRBD1	.	TRBV6-5	TGTGCCAGCAGTCGGACAGGGGGCAGAGCTTTCTTT	CASSRTGGRAFF
TRBJ2-7	TRBD1	.	TRBV11-1	TGTGCCAGCAGCTTGACAGGGAGAGGGTACGAGCAGTACTTC	CASSLTGRGYEQYF
TRBJ2-7	.	.	TRBV18	TGTGCCAGCTCACCAGGGAGCTACGAGCAGTACTTC	CASSPGSYEQYF
TRBJ2-2	.	many	TRBV4-3	TGCGCCAGCAGCCAGCGGAACACCGGGGAGCTGTTTTTT	CASSQRNTGELFF
TRBJ1-5	TRBD1	.	TRBV16	TGTGCCAGCAGCCTCGGACAGGGTGGCAATCAGCCCCAGCATTTT	CASSLGQGGNQPQHF
TRBJ2-7	.	.	TRBV19	TGTGCCAGTAGCCCTGGGGCGGCGAACTCCTACGAGCAGTACTTC	CASSPGAANSYEQYF
TRBJ1-4	TRBD1	.	TRBV15	TGTGCCACCAGCAGAGACGTACTCAGACAGGGTGCTAATGAAAAACTGTTTTTT	CATSRDVLRQGANEKLFF
TRBJ1-5	.	.	TRBV4-1	TGCGCCAGCAGCCAAGATAAGGGCAGATCAGGGCGCAATCAGCCCCAGCATTTT	CASSQDKGRSGRNQPQHF
TRBJ1-6	TRBD1	.	TRBV13	TGTGCCAGCAGCTCCACAACGGGACAGTGGAATTCACCCCTCCACTTT	CASSSTTGQWNSPLHF
TRBJ1-1	.	.	TRBV5-1	TGCGCCAGCAGCTTGGGCGGGAACACTGAAGCTTTCTTT	CASSLGGNTEAFF
TRBJ1-4	.	.	TRBV12-2	TGTGCAAGTCGCTTACTACAGGGATTCAATGAAAAACTGTTTTTT	CASRLLQGFNEKLFF
TRBJ1-2	TRBD1	.	TRBV13	TGTGCCAGCAGCTCCAAACAGGGGGCATATGGCTACACCTTC	CASSSKQGAYGYTF
TRBJ2-1	TRBD1	.	TRBV3-1/TRBV3-2	TGTGCCAGCAGCCAACGGAGGGCCGGGACAGGGAGGTACAATGAGCAGTTCTTC	CASSQRRAGTGRYNEQFF
TRBJ2-7	TRBD2	.	TRBV3-1/TRBV3-2	TGTGCCAGCAGCCGCCGTAGCGGGGTCCTCTCCTACGAGCAGTACTTC	CASSRRSGVLSYEQYF
TRBJ1-1	.	.	TRBV11-2	TGTGCCAGCAGAAACTTCGAGGGGGCTTTCTTT	CASRNFEGAFF
TRBJ2-2	TRBD1	.	TRBV19	TGTGCCAGTAGTATAGGGGGACAGGGCAACACCGGGGAGCTGTTTTTT	CASSIGGQGNTGELFF
TRBJ2-5	.	.	TRBV28	TGTGCCAGCAGTTCCCAGGGGGGAGGTTCTCAAGAGACCCAGTACTTC	CASSSQGGGSQETQYF
TRBJ2-5	.	.	TRBV10-3	TGTGCCATCAGTGAGGGGGAGACCCAGTACTTC	CAISEGETQYF
TRBJ2-3	TRBD2	once	TRBV7-8	TGTGCCAGCAGCTCGGTAGCGGGGGGGAACACAGATACGCAGTATTTT	CASSSVAGGNTDTQYF
TRBJ2-2	.	.	TRBV12-5	TGTGCTAGTGGTTTGGGTGGAGGGGAGCTGTTTTTT	CASGLGGGELFF
TRBJ2-1	TRBD2	.	TRBV4-1	TGCGCCAGCAGCCAACGCTTTAGCGGGGCCCTCGCGCATGAGCAGTTCTTC	CASSQRFSGALAHEQFF
TRBJ1-3	.	.	TRBV7-3	TGTGCCAGCAGCGAGACAGGCCTCTCTGGAAACACCATATATTTT	CASSETGLSGNTIYF
TRBJ1-1	.	once	TRBV9	TGTGCCAGCAGCGTAAAAACGGGGGGCACTGAAGCTTTCTTT	CASSVKTGGTEAFF
TRBJ1-2	.	.	TRBV9	TGTGCCAGCAGCAGGACTCTCGGCTATGGCTACACCTTC	CASSRTLGYGYTF
TRBJ2-2	.	.	TRBV7-8	TGTGCCAGCAGCCCTCTGGCGACCGGGGAGCTGTTTTTT	CASSPLATGELFF
TRBJ2-2	.	few	TRBV24-1	TGTGCCACCAGTGATTTGCGGGAGCTGTTTTTT	CATSDLRELFF
TRBJ2-7	.	.	TRBV11-2	TGTGCCAGCAGCTTGCTCGGGGGCCCTAGCTCCTACGAGCAGTACTTC	CASSLLGGPSSYEQYF
TRBJ2-3	.	once	TRBV9	TGTGCCAGCAGCGCTACCAACCCTAGCACAGATACGCAGTATTTT	CASSATNPSTDTQYF
TRBJ2-7	TRBD2	.	TRBV7-6	TGTGCCAGCAGCTTATCTCCCTTTACTAGCGGGGGCGCCAGGAGGTACGAGCAGTACTTC	CASSLSPFTSGGARRYEQYF
TRBJ1-1	.	.	TRBV10-3	TGTGCCATCAGTGAGTCGAGGCTCGCAGGGGACACTGAAGCTTTCTTT	CAISESRLAGDTEAFF
TRBJ2-1	.	.	TRBV11-3	TGTGCCAGCGGTAGCTCCTACAATGAGCAGTTCTTC	CASGSSYNEQFF
TRBJ2-1	TRBD2	.	TRBV5-1	TGCGCCAGCAGCTTGGGATTCGGCGGGGGGTCGAGTGAGCAGTTCTTC	CASSLGFGGGSSEQFF
TRBJ1-2	.	.	TRBV6-5	TGTGCCAGCACCCCTACGGGGGACTATGGCTACACCTTC	CASTPTGDYGYTF
TRBJ1-2	TRBD1	.	TRBV6-5	TGTGCCAGCAGCCCCAGGGGGGGCGCCTATGGCTACACCTTC	CASSPRGGAYGYTF
TRBJ1-3	TRBD1	many	TRBV7-9	TGTGCCAGCAGCTGGACAGGGGGCTCTGGAAACACCATATATTTT	CASSWTGGSGNTIYF